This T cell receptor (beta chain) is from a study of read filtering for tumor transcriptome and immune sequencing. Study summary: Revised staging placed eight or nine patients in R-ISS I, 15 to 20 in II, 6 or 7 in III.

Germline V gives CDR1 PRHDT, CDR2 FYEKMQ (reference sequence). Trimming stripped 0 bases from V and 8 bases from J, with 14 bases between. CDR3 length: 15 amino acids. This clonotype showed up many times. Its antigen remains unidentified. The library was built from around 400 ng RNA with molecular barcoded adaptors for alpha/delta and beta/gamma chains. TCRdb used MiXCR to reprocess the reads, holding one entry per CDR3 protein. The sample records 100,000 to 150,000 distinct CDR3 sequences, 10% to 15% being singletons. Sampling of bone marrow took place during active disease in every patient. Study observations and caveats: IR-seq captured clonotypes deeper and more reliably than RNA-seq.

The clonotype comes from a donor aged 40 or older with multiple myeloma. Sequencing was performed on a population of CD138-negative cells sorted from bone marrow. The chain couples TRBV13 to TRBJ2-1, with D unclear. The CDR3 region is CASSLGVMLAYEQFF. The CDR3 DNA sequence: TGTGCCAGCAGCTTAGGGGTTATGCTGGCTTATGAGCAGTTCTTC.